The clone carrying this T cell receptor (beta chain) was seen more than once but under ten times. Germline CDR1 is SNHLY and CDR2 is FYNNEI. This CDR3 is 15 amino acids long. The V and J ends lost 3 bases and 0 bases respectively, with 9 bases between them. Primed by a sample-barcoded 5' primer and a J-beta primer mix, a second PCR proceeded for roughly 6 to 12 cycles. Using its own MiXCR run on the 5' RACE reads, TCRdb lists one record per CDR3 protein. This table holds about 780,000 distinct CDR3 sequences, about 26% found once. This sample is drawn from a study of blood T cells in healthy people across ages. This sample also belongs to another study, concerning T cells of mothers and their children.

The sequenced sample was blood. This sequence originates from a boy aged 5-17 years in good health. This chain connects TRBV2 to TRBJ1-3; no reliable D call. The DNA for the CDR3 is TGTGCCAGCAGTGATGGGTCCAACTCTGGAAACACCATATATTTT. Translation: CASSDGSNSGNTIYF.